Shown below are 31 T cell receptor beta chains from a single sample sequenced in a study of T-cell reconstitution after alpha-beta-depleted transplantation in children (dated by TCRdb to 2016 to 2017). The label giving this sample's treatment or condition can be read as: allogeneic hematopoietic cell transplantation with graft depleted of TCRalphabeta T cells and CD19 B cells. The method behind the library was PCR. For sequencing, an Illumina HiSeq 2500 was employed. TCR libraries were prepared with molecular barcoding, using unique molecular identifiers to normalize TCRbeta repertoire quantification. Using fastp trimming at Q25 and MiXCR clonotype assembly, TCRdb reanalyzed the public sequencing data and kept in-frame beta chains. Entries are consolidated by CDR3 protein sequence, retaining the most common genes and DNA. Recorded for this sample are approximately 300,000 distinct CDR3 sequences; around a tenth of them occurred a single time. The ten largest account for 23% of the sample.

Sequencing used peripheral blood, obtained 180 days after TCRalphabeta/CD19-depleted stem cell transplant. Receptor source: a male patient aged 2-9 years who had a stem cell transplant for chronic granulomatous disease, so the T cells may come from the graft donor.

This clonotype was observed many times. The J gene is TRBJ2-1, the V gene TRBV3-1; D possibly corresponds to TRBD2 (6 bases). The CDR3 runs 16 residues. Germline V CDR1 and CDR2: LGHDT, YNNKEL (reference sequence). The V gene lost 0 bases and the J gene lost 9 bases, with 18 bases spanning the gap. The CDR3 region is CASSQEGGIQNVEQFF. The CDR3, as DNA: TGTGCCAGCAGCCAAGAGGGCGGGATTCAAAATGTTGAGCAGTTCTTC.

The sample holds many counts of this clonotype. The chain employs TRBV7-8 and TRBJ1-2; D is unresolved. Germline lookup yields CDR1 SGHVS and CDR2 FQNEAQ. Trimming shortened V by 4 bases and J by 2 bases, and 14 bases separated the two germline ends. The CDR3 is 15 residues long. This CDR3 is CASSSLIQTNYGYTF. The CDR3 DNA is TGTGCCAGCAGCTCCTTAATCCAGACAAACTATGGCTACACCTTC.

This clonotype was seen only a few times. The CDR3 nucleotides are TGTGCCAGAGAAAAACTCAAGTACCAAGAGACCCAGTACTTC. This gives the protein CAREKLKYQETQYF. The chain uses TRBV2 and TRBJ2-5; D remains ambiguous. V lost 9 bases and J 0 bases, leaving 14 bases between the germline ends. Germline-derived CDR1 and CDR2 are SNHLY and FYNNEI. There are 14 residues in the CDR3.

This clonotype has at least ten counts. The J gene is TRBJ1-1, the V gene TRBV5-1, with D uncertain. The CDR3 is 14 residues long. Trimming took 4 bases from V and 1 from J, leaving 11 bases between them. CDR1 and CDR2 from the germline V gene are SGHRS and YFSETQ. CDR3 region: CASSAGRGNTEAFF. Here the CDR3 DNA reads TGCGCCAGCAGCGCCGGACGGGGGAACACTGAAGCTTTCTTT. Using reference TRBV5-1 and TRBJ1-1 for the parts outside the CDR3, the full variable domain is KAGVTQTPRYLIKTRGQQVTLSCSPISGHRSVSWYQQTPGQGLQFLFEYFSETQRNKGNFPGRFSGRQFSNSRSEMNVSTLELGDSALYLCASSAGRGNTEAFFGQGTRLTVV.

This clonotype was recorded at least ten times. This sequence joins TRBV5-1 and TRBJ2-1; D possibly corresponds to TRBD2 (6 bases). Trimming shortened V by 5 bases and J by 0 bases, and 15 bases separated the two germline ends. The V gene's germline CDR1 is SGHRS and CDR2 YFSETQ. The CDR3 contains 16 residues. The CDR3 sequence: CASRRIAASSYNEQFF. The CDR3 bases are TGCGCCAGCAGAAGAATAGCGGCCAGCTCCTACAATGAGCAGTTCTTC.

This clonotype was seen at least ten times. As DNA, the CDR3 is TGTGCCAGCAGTCCTCAAGGCTCCATAGCCAAAAACATTCAGTACTTC. This codes for CASSPQGSIAKNIQYF. The chain carries TRBV12-3 or TRBV12-4 and TRBJ2-4; no firm D call. This CDR3 is built from 16 residues. V lost 5 bases, J lost 0 bases, and 14 bases lay in between.

The V and J genes are TRBV29-1 and TRBJ2-2; TRBD1 might be the D (6 bases). The V gene's germline CDR1 is SQVTM and CDR2 ANQGSEA. Trimming pared 1 base from V and 1 base from J, leaving 10 bases between. CDR3 size: 15 residues. CDR3 bases: TGCAGCGTTGAAGTTCCGGGACAGAACACCGGGGAGCTGTTTTTT. Translation: CSVEVPGQNTGELFF.

In the case of this clonotype: Given a much more abundant clone one base away, this may be a read error. The chain joins TRBV28 to TRBJ1-6; possibly TRBD1 for D (6 bases). The length of the CDR3 is 16 residues. The germline gives CDR1 MDHEN, CDR2 SYDVKM. CDR3 DNA: TGTGCCAGCAGTTTATCCGGGGGCACCAAATCCGGGTTCCTCCGCTTT. This sequence encodes CASSLSGGTKSGFLRF.

This clonotype showed up many times. The chain recombines TRBV5-1 with TRBJ2-4; D gene unclear. Germline V lookup: CDR1 SGHRS, CDR2 YFSETQ. V was pared by 1 base and J by 0 bases, with 11 bases between. CDR3 length equals 16 residues. The CDR3 protein is CASSLPGGLAKNIQYF. CDR3 DNA: TGCGCCAGCAGCTTGCCCGGTGGGTTAGCCAAAAACATTCAGTACTTC.

At least ten counts were recorded for this clonotype. The chain recombines TRBV28 with TRBJ2-6, with 7 bases identical to TRBD2. The CDR3 totals 16 residues. CDR1 and CDR2 from the germline V gene are MDHEN and SYDVKM. With 5 bases clipped from V and 3 bases from J, the junction kept 7 bases outside the gene matches. The CDR3 protein is CASSPPGGFGANVLTF. The CDR3 DNA follows: TGTGCCAGCAGTCCCCCCGGGGGGTTTGGGGCCAACGTCCTGACTTTC.

This clonotype has at least ten counts. The chain employs TRBV3-1 and TRBJ2-6; 9 bases align to TRBD1. V trimming: 4 bases; J trimming: 4 bases; junction bases outside the gene matches: 5. The CDR3 contains 16 residues. CDR1 and CDR2 (germline): LGHDT, YNNKEL (reference sequence). The CDR3 is CASSPGTGPGANVLTF. The CDR3 coding sequence is TGTGCCAGCAGCCCCGGGACAGGGCCGGGGGCCAACGTCCTGACTTTC.

This clonotype was picked up many times. The chain couples TRBV12-3 or TRBV12-4 to TRBJ1-5; 9 nucleotides line up with TRBD1. This CDR3 contains 15 residues. Trimming removed 7 bases from V and 4 bases from J; junction bases left unmatched: 8. CDR3 in DNA: TGTGCCAGCACCCTCCGGGACAGGGTAAATCAGCCCCAGCATTTT. Protein product: CASTLRDRVNQPQHF.

This clonotype occurred many times. The chain links TRBV29-1 to TRBJ1-4, with D hard to call. The V and J ends lost 4 bases and 5 bases respectively, with 11 bases between them. Germline CDR1 and CDR2: SQVTM and ANQGSEA. This CDR3 has 13 amino acids. This chain's CDR3 is CSVGTPRNEKLFF. For the CDR3, the DNA is TGCAGCGTTGGGACGCCACGAAATGAAAAACTGTTTTTT.

This clonotype was seen a few times. This rearrangement joins TRBV7-3 to TRBJ1-5; D unresolved. V lost 3 bases, J lost 3 bases, and 9 bases lay in between. Germline CDR1 is SGHTA and CDR2 is FQGTGA. CDR3 length: 14 residues. DNA of the CDR3: TGTGCCAGCAGCTTGATAATACACAATCAGCCCCAGCATTTT. Its protein product is CASSLIIHNQPQHF.

The V call is TRBV20-1, the J call TRBJ2-6; D remains ambiguous. Germline CDR1 reads DFQATT; CDR2 reads SNEGSKA (reference sequence). The length of the CDR3 is 15 residues. Deletions cut 0 bases from V and 0 bases from J, with 6 bases between. In nucleotides, the CDR3 is TGCAGTGCTAGAGACCCTCTCTCTGGGGCCAACGTCCTGACTTTC. Encoded protein: CSARDPLSGANVLTF.

In its sample, this clonotype was seen many times. The V call is TRBV10-3, the J call TRBJ2-1; 13 nucleotides agree with TRBD2. Trimming at V came to 0 bases and at J to 1 base, leaving 3 bases not matched to a gene. Germline V gene data show CDR1 as ENHRY and CDR2 as SYGVKD. The CDR3 has 18 residues. This CDR3 reads CAISESGLAGVSYNEQFF. DNA for the CDR3: TGTGCCATCAGTGAGTCAGGACTAGCGGGAGTATCCTACAATGAGCAGTTCTTC.

This clonotype was observed many times. The chain links TRBV30 to TRBJ2-3; possibly TRBD1 for D (6 bases). CDR1 is GTSNPN, CDR2 SVGIG, per germline (reference sequence). The CDR3 length is 15 residues. V lost 3 bases and J lost 6, with 19 bases in between. CDR3 nucleotides: TGTGCCTGGAGGGACCCTGCAGGGGTCTTGGATACGCAGTATTTT. Translation: CAWRDPAGVLDTQYF.

This clonotype was recorded many times. V is TRBV7-8 and J is TRBJ1-1; D uncertain. Trimming left V 0 bases short and J 2 bases short, with 16 bases between. CDR3 length: 17 amino acids. Germline lookup yields CDR1 SGHVS and CDR2 FQNEAQ. CDR3 sequence reads: CASSLASGNGLNTEAFF. CDR3 DNA sequence: TGTGCCAGCAGCTTAGCATCTGGCAACGGTCTTAACACTGAAGCTTTCTTT.

This clonotype was observed many times. The J gene is TRBJ1-5, the V gene TRBV12-3 or TRBV12-4; the match to TRBD1 covers 7 bases. J gave up 5 bases and V 6 bases, and 7 bases lay outside the gene matches. The CDR3 spans 14 residues. This CDR3 reads CASSKGDSHQPQHF. The CDR3 coding sequence is TGTGCCAGCAGCAAAGGGGACAGCCATCAGCCCCAGCATTTT.

In this sample, this clonotype turned up many times. This chain joins TRBV27 and TRBJ2-1; 7 bases are shared with TRBD1. Germline lookup yields CDR1 MNHEY and CDR2 SMNVEV (reference sequence). The CDR3 consists of 17 residues. V trimming: 3 bases; J trimming: 4 bases; junction bases outside the gene matches: 12. In DNA, the CDR3 is TGTGCCAGCAGTTTTGCGGCCGGGACAGCTCATTACAATGAGCAGTTCTTC. Its protein is CASSFAAGTAHYNEQFF.

There are many counts of this clonotype. The chain couples TRBV15 to TRBJ2-7, with 12 positions matching TRBD2. CDR1 and CDR2 from the germline V gene are LNHNV and YYDKDF (reference sequence). This CDR3 has 16 residues. V lost 2 bases and J lost 7; bases outside the gene matches: 9. For the CDR3, the DNA is TGTGCCACCAGCAGACAATCTAGCGGGAGGGCGGGAGAGCAGTACTTC. Translating gives CATSRQSSGRAGEQYF. Filled out from reference TRBV15 and TRBJ2-7, the complete variable domain reads DAMVIQNPRYQVTQFGKPVTLSCSQTLNHNVMYWYQQKSSQAPKLLFHYYDKDFNNEADTPDNFQSRRPNTSFCFLDIRSPGLGDTAMYLCATSRQSSGRAGEQYFGPGTRLTVT.

This clonotype was seen repeatedly, ten times or more. This chain joins TRBV29-1 and TRBJ2-3; 7 bases align to TRBD1. Germline V lookup: CDR1 SQVTM, CDR2 ANQGSEA. Trimming removed 8 bases from V and 2 bases from J; junction bases left unmatched: 7. CDR3 size: 13 residues. The CDR3: CSCKGGLTDTQYF. The CDR3 DNA reads as TGCAGCTGTAAAGGGGGCCTCACAGATACGCAGTATTTT.

This clonotype came up many times. This chain joins TRBV18 and TRBJ2-5; maybe TRBD2 (6 bases). The CDR3 is made up of 16 amino acids. The V and J ends lost 3 bases and 2 bases respectively, with 16 bases between them. Germline CDR1 reads KGHSH; CDR2 reads LQKENI. The CDR3 spells CASSPLAAGIQETQYF. The CDR3, as DNA: TGTGCCAGCTCACCCCTGGCCGCGGGAATTCAAGAGACCCAGTACTTC.

In its sample, this clonotype was seen many times. The V and J genes are TRBV7-9 and TRBJ2-3, with a tentative D call TRBD1 (6 bases). The CDR3 loop spans 15 amino acids. V lost 5 bases to trimming and J lost 3 bases, with 15 bases between them. Germline V lookup: CDR1 SEHNR, CDR2 FQNEAQ (reference sequence). The CDR3 region has the DNA TGTGCCAGCAGCGATACAGGGTGGAGGACAGATACGCAGTATTTT. Translation gives CASSDTGWRTDTQYF.

Remarks on this clonotype: A clone one base away is much larger, so this may be a read error. The chain employs TRBV4-3 and TRBJ2-5, with TRBD2 identical over 7 bases. The junction had 9 bases not matched to a gene; V was cut back by 4 bases and J by 4 bases. CDR3 length: 15 residues. CDR1 and CDR2 (germline): LGHNA, YSLEER. CDR3 in amino acids: CASSPTAGTRETQYF. Written as DNA, the CDR3 is TGCGCCAGCAGCCCCACAGCGGGGACCCGAGAGACCCAGTACTTC.

This clonotype was picked up many times. The chain couples TRBV2 to TRBJ1-5; no firm D call. CDR1 and CDR2 (germline): SNHLY, FYNNEI. V lost 6 bases, J lost 6 bases, and 12 bases lay in between. The CDR3 runs 13 residues. The chain's CDR3 is CASRGWPGQPQHF. CDR3 nucleotide sequence: TGTGCCAGCAGGGGGTGGCCCGGTCAGCCCCAGCATTTT.

In regard to this clonotype: This may be a read error: a much more frequent sequence differs by one nucleotide. The chain links TRBV12-3 or TRBV12-4 to TRBJ2-5; 7 bases align to TRBD1. This CDR3 spans 14 amino acids. The CDR3 loop is CASSGNRGQETQSF. CDR3 sequence (DNA): TGTGCCAGCAGCGGGAACAGGGGACAAGAGACCCAGTCCTTC.

This clonotype was seen ten or more times. The rearrangement joins TRBV5-1 to TRBJ2-7, with D perhaps given as TRBD1 or TRBD2 (5 bases each). CDR1 is SGHRS, CDR2 YFSETQ, per germline. The V and J ends lost 4 bases and 5 bases respectively, with 19 bases between them. This CDR3 has 15 residues. In DNA form, the CDR3 reads TGCGCCAGCAGCGCCCAGGGTCAAGGGACCGACGAGCAGTACTTC. Its translation is CASSAQGQGTDEQYF.

This clonotype was seen repeatedly, ten times or more. The chain employs TRBV19 and TRBJ2-1; 9 positions agree with TRBD2. V dropped 1 base and J dropped 4; count of bases not matched to a gene: 2. Germline-derived CDR1 and CDR2 are LNHDA and SQIVND (reference sequence). CDR3 length: 15 residues. In DNA form, the CDR3 reads TGTGCCAGTAGTATAGGCCTAGCGGGATACAATGAGCAGTTCTTC. This encodes CASSIGLAGYNEQFF.

The table lists this clonotype with many counts. V and J are TRBV4-2 and TRBJ2-1; TRBD2 matches 9 bases. The CDR3 consists of 16 residues. The germline gives CDR1 LGHNA, CDR2 YNFKEQ. V lost 2 bases to trimming and J lost 4 bases; unmatched junction nucleotides: 6. The CDR3 bases are TGTGCCAGCAGCCAATTTAGCGGGGGAGCATACAATGAGCAGTTCTTC. It encodes CASSQFSGGAYNEQFF.

This clonotype was seen repeatedly, ten times or more. V gene TRBV29-1 combines with J gene TRBJ2-7; D is possibly TRBD1 (6 bases). This CDR3 has 13 residues. The V gene's germline CDR1 is SQVTM and CDR2 ANQGSEA. V lost 6 bases to trimming and J lost 2 bases, with 14 bases between them. Here the CDR3 reads CSVSGQTTYEQYF. DNA for the CDR3: TGCAGCGTCTCCGGACAGACCACCTACGAGCAGTACTTC.